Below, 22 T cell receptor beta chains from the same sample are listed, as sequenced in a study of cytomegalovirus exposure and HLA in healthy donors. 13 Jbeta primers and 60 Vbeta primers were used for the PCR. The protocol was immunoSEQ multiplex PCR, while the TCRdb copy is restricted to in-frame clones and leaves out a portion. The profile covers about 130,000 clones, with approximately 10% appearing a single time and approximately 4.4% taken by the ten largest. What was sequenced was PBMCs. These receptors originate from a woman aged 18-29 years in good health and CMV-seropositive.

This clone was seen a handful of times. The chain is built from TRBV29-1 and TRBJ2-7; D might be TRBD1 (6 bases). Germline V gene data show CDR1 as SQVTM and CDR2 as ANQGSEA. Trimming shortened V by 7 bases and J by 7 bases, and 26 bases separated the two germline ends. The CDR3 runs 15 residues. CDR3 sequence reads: CSGNSWDQGIYEQYF. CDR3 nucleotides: TGCAGCGGCAATTCGTGGGACCAGGGGATCTATGAGCAGTACTTC.

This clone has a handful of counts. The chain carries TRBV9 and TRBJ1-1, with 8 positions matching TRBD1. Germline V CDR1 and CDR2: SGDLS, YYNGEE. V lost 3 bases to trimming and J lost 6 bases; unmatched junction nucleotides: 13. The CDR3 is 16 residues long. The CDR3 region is CASSAPQGGFTAEAFF. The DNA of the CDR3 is TGTGCCAGCAGCGCGCCACAGGGGGGTTTTACGGCTGAAGCTTTCTTT.

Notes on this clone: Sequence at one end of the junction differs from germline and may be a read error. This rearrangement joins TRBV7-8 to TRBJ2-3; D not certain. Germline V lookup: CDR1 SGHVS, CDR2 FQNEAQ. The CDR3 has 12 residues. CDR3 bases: TGTGCCAGCAGTCGTTTCGCAGATACACAGTATTTT. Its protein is CASSRFADTQYF.

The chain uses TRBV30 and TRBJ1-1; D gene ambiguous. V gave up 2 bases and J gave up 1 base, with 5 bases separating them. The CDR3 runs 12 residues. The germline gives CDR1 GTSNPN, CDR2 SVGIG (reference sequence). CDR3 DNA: TGTGCCTGGAGTCATTCGAACACTGAAGCTTTCTTT. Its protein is CAWSHSNTEAFF.

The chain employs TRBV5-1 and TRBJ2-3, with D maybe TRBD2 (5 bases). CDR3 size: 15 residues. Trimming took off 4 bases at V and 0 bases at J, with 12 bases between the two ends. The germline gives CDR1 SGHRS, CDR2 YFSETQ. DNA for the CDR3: TGCGCCAGCAGCCGTGAGGGCGTTAGCACAGATACGCAGTATTTT. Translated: CASSREGVSTDTQYF.

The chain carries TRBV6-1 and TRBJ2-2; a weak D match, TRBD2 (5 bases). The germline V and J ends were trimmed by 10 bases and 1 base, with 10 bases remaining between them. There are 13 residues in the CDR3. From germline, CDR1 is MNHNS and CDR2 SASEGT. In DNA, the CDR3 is TGTGCCATAAGCGGTCAGAACACCGGGGAGCTGTTTTTT. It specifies CAISGQNTGELFF.

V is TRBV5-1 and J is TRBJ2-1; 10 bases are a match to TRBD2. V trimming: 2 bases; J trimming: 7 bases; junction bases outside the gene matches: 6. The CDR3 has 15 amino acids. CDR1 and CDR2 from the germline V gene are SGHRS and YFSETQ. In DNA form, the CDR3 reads TGCGCCAGCAGCTTATCCAGCGGGAGGGTGAATGAGCAGTTCTTC. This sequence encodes CASSLSSGRVNEQFF.

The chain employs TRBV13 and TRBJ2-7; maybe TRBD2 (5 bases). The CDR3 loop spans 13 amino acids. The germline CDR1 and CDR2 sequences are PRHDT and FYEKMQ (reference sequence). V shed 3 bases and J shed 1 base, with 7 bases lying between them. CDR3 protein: CASSLERSYEQYF. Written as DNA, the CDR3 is TGTGCCAGCAGCTTGGAGCGGTCCTACGAGCAGTACTTC.

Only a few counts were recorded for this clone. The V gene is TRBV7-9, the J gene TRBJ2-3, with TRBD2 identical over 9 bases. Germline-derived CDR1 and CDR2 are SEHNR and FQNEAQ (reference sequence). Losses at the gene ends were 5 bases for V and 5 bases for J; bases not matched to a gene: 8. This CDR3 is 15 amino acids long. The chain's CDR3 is CASSPTGLAVDTQYF. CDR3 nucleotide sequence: TGTGCCAGCAGCCCCACGGGACTAGCTGTAGATACGCAGTATTTT.

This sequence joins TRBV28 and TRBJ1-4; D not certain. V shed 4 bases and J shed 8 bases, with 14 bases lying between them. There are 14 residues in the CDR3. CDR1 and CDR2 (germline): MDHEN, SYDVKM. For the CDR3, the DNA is TGTGCCAGCAGTTCAGGTGTGGTCCGCGAAAAACTGTTTTTT. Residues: CASSSGVVREKLFF.

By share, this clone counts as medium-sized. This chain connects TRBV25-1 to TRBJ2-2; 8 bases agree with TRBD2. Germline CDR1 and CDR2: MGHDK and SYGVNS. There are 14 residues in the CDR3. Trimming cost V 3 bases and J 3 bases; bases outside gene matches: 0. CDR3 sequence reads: CASSDGRDTGELFF. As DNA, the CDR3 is TGTGCCAGCAGTGACGGGAGGGACACCGGGGAGCTGTTTTTT.

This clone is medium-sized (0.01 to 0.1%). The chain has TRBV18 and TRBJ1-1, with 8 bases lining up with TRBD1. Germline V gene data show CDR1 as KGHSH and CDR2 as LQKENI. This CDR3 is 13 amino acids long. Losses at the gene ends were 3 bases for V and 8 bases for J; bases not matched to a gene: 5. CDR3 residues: CASSPSRTGEAFF. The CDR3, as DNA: TGTGCCAGCTCACCCAGCAGGACAGGGGAAGCTTTCTTT.

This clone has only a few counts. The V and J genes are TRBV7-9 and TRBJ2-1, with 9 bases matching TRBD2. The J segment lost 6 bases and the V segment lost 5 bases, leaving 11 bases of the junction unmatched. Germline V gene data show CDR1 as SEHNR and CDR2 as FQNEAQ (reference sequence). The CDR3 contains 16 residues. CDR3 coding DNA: TGTGCCAGCAGCCCCCGAGGGGGCGGGAGGGCCAATGAGCAGTTCTTC. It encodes CASSPRGGGRANEQFF.

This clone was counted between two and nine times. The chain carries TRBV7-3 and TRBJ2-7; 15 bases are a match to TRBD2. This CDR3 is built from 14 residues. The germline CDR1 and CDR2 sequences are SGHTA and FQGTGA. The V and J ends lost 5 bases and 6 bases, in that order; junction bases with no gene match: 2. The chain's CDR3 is CASSPGLAGGEQYF. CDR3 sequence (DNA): TGTGCCAGCAGCCCGGGACTAGCGGGAGGCGAGCAGTACTTC.

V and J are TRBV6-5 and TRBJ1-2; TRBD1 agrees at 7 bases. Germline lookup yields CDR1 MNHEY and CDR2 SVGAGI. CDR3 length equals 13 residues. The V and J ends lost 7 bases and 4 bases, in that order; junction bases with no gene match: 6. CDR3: CASTRQGIYGYTF. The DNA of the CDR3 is TGTGCCAGCACTAGACAGGGAATCTATGGCTACACCTTC.

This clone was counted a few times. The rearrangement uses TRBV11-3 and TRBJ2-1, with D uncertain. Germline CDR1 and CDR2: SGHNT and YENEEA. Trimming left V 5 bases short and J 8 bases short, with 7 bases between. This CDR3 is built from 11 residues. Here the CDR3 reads CASSHFHEQFF. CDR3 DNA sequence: TGTGCCAGCAGCCATTTCCATGAGCAGTTCTTC.

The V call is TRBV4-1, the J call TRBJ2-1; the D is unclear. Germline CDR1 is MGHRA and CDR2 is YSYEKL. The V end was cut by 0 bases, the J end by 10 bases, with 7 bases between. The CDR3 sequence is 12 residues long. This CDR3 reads CASSQEGVEQFF. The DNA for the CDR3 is TGCGCCAGCAGCCAAGAGGGCGTGGAGCAGTTCTTC.

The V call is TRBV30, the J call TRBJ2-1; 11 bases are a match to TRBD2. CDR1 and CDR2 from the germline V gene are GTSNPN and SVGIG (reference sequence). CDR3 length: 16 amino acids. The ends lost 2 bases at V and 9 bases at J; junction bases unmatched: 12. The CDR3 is CAWSPDRSGRAGEQFF. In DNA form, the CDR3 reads TGTGCCTGGAGTCCGGACCGTAGCGGGAGGGCGGGTGAGCAGTTCTTC. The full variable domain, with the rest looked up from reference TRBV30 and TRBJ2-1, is SQTIHQWPATLVQPVGSPLSLECTVEGTSNPNLYWYRQAAGRGLQLLFYSVGIGQISSEVPQNLSASRPQDRQFILSSKKLLLSDSGFYLCAWSPDRSGRAGEQFFGPGTRLTVL.

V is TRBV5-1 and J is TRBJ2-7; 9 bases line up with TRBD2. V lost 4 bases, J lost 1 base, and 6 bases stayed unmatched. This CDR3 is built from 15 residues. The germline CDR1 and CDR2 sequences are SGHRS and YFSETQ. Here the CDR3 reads CASSNGLAPSYEQYF. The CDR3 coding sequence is TGCGCCAGCAGCAACGGACTAGCGCCTTCCTACGAGCAGTACTTC.

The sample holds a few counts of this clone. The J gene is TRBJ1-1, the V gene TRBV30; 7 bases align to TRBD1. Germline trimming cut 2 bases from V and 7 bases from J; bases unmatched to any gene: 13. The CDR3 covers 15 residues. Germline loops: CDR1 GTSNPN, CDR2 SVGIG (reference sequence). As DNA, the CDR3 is TGTGCCTGGAGTAATCAGGGGGGAAAAAAAAATGAAGCTTTCTTT. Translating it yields CAWSNQGGKKNEAFF.

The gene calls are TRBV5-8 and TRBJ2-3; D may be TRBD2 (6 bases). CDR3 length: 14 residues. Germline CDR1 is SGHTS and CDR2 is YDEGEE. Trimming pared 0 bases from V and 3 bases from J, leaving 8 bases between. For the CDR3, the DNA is TGTGCCAGCAGCTTGGGCGGGAATACAGATACGCAGTATTTT. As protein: CASSLGGNTDTQYF.

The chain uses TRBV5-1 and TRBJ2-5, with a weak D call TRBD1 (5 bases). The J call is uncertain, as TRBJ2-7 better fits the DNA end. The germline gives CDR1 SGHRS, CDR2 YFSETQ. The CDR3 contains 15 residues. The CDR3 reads CASSLALQGTYEQYF. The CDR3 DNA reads TGCGCCAGCAGCTTGGCCCTGCAGGGAACCTACGAGCAGTACTTC.